The present T cell receptor (beta chain) was sequenced within a study of regulatory T cells in long-lasting Graves disease (dated by TCRdb to the early 2020s). Turning to the overall study: In the newly diagnosed Graves' disease group, patients had been taking antithyroid drugs for less than 3 months. A total of roughly 33 samples underwent TCR sequencing: approximately 13 from persistent and about 20 from newly diagnosed Graves' disease patients. The study was conducted in China and was registered as a clinical trial. Patients with persistent Graves' disease were compared with patients with newly diagnosed Graves' disease using TCR sequencing and RNA sequencing of peripheral blood. Points the paper makes about the study in general: Persistent patients shared more public clonotypes among themselves (around 2,500) than newly diagnosed patients did (more than 850). The authors noted that the small sample size was a limitation that may lower accuracy. Compared with newly diagnosed patients, patients with persistent Graves' disease had lower TCR Shannon entropy and fewer highly expanded clones, which suggests clonal expansion. Peripheral blood alone was examined, since thyroid tissue, which constituted the primary lesion, could not be accessed. Persistent disease showed preferential use of TRBV28, TRBJ1-2 and TRBJ2-5, whereas newly diagnosed disease favored TRBV20-1 and TRBJ2-1. Only the TCR beta chain was sequenced and analyzed.

As encoded in the germline V gene, CDR1 is SGHDN while CDR2 is FVKESK. The CDR3 covers 15 residues, taking in both the cysteine and the phenylalanine. CDR3 DNA only is kept here, 45 bases in frame from base 1. V trim: 2 bases; J trim: 2 bases; unmatched bases: 4. The library was prepared using multiplex PCR. Instrument used: Illumina HiSeq 4000. TCR beta libraries were built with iRepertoire HTBI primers and Arm-PCR amplification of CDR3 regions. Gel purification was performed on PCR products prior to sequencing. The published analysis was carried out like this. Across samples, some 62 TRBV and 15 or so TRBJ segments were identified and used for gene usage analysis of CDR3 amino acid clonotypes. COPE and FqMerger were used to merge filtered high-quality paired reads into contigs. BLAST was used to align contigs to IMGT TRBV, TRBD and TRBJ reference genes, and CDR3 was defined according to IMGT. Any clonotype with a frequency above 0.1% was counted as a highly expanded clone. Repertoire diversity was measured by Shannon entropy, and V-J evenness by the Gini coefficient. Clonotypes shared by more than one individual were considered public. In TCRdb, the public reads were trimmed at Q25 with fastp and aligned with MiXCR, with productive beta chains retained. Duplicate CDR3 protein sequences are folded into a single record with the most common DNA and genes. These V and J calls derive from TCRdb rather than the authors' analysis. In all, the sample holds 300,000 to 400,000 distinct CDR3 sequences, and approximately 15% of those were seen once. Approximately 30% of the sample is taken by the ten largest.

As regards this clonotype: The target of this receptor is not known. Base qualities are not at hand, and no much larger clone is one base apart.

The time point label, as the study defines it: newly diagnosed GD, antithyroid drugs for less than 3 months. For both TCR sequencing and RNA sequencing, RNA was extracted from PBMCs in TRIzol. The diagnosis of Graves' disease followed American Thyroid Association guidelines. Patients for the study were recruited at an endocrinology department in Xi'an, China. Each patient gave roughly 8.4 milliliters of peripheral blood, collected in an EDTA anticoagulant tube. Ficoll Paque Plus density gradient separation was used to isolate PBMCs, and no further T cell sorting was done. An Agilent 2100 Bioanalyzer and agarose gel were used to assess RNA quality, and a NanoDrop 2000 was used to measure RNA concentration. These same records also appear under a second study, on T cells in Graves' hyperthyroidism and ophthalmopathy. The second publication reports: Graves' hyperthyroidism was defined as stable when no progression to ophthalmopathy occurred over 18 months of follow-up. Hyperthyroidism patients were newly diagnosed, with disease duration under 2 months, and aged 18 to 65 years. Patients with uncontrolled infections, other autoimmune diseases, pregnancy or lactation were excluded. Diagnoses relied on clinical symptoms, serum thyroxine and TRAb, thyroid ultrasound and orbital computed tomography. The first round of RT-PCR for the TCR CDR3 was performed with the HTBI primer set and the Qiagen OneStep RT-PCR kit. Most expanded thyroid clonotypes (frequency above 0.001) were also detected in blood, a finding suggesting that blood repertoires may reflect thyroid immune responses. A 13 V-J signature model separated ophthalmopathy from stable hyperthyroidism, with about 88% sensitivity and roughly 81% specificity in cross-validation and 80%/75% in testing. In validation, progression to ophthalmopathy was predicted by the model with more than 65% sensitivity and about 72% specificity, a median of roughly 6 months before onset. TCR V-J signatures able to tell the groups apart were searched for in a discovery cohort of 100 patients, of whom roughly 42 had Graves' ophthalmopathy and around 57 had stable Graves' hyperthyroidism. Prospective prediction of ophthalmopathy was tested in an independent validation cohort consisting of about 19 hyperthyroidism patients and 17 patients who later progressed to ophthalmopathy. The 95 to 100 discovery patients were divided at random into training and test sets in a 7:3 ratio. The study also compared thyroid tissue and blood T-cell repertoires from a handful of Graves' hyperthyroidism patients. After blood sampling, hyperthyroidism patients were treated with methimazole at a starting dose of 30 mg daily, and ophthalmopathy patients were treated with high-dose intravenous methylprednisolone. Libraries were constructed in a second round of multiplex PCR, after which size selection and purification were carried out. Libraries were sequenced paired-end with 100 bp reads on an Illumina HiSeq2000. SOAPnuke was used to process the raw data, removing reads that contained adapters or uncalled bases, had a mean Phred below 15, or lacked an exact match to the constant primer or identifier. High-quality paired reads were merged using COPE v1.2.5, and each unique nucleotide sequence was defined as a clonotype. MiTCR v1.1 was used to align clonotypes to the IMGT TRBV, TRBD and TRBJ reference segments. Only V-J combinations with frequency above 0.0001, covering 98% to 99.2% of repertoires, were analysed. The TCS score was defined as the ratio of F50 (clonal expansion) to E x V (chaos), calculated using BLOSUM62-based TCRdist between CDR3 peptides within each V-J. Welch's t-statistics and random forest reduced 514 V-J features to some 14, which were used in a naive Bayes classifier (R e1071). No statistical method was used to fix the sample size in advance, and group allocation was not hidden from the investigators. The paper describes TCR Vbeta CDR3 sequencing of 130 to 150 peripheral blood samples, made up of roughly 45 ophthalmopathy patients, some 80 hyperthyroidism patients and 17 progressor patients.

The sequence was obtained from a man in his forties with Graves disease. Donor details come from another sample of the same person, matched by shared clones. The material was peripheral blood mononuclear cells (PBMCs), obtained at new diagnosis, from a patient treated with antithyroid drugs. Recombination connected TRBV14 to TRBJ2-3; 7 bases in the middle match TRBD1. CDR3 reads: CASSQRTGDTDTQYF. The DNA sequence follows: TGTGCCAGCAGCCAAAGGACAGGAGACACAGATACGCAGTATTTT. The variable domain in full, with residues beyond the CDR3 obtained from the reference TRBV14 and TRBJ2-3 genes, is EAGVTQFPSHSVIEKGQTVTLRCDPISGHDNLYWYRRVMGKEIKFLLHFVKESKQDESGMPNNRFLAERTGGTYSTLKVQPAELEDSGVYFCASSQRTGDTDTQYFGPGTRLTVL.